This T cell receptor beta chain was identified in a study of blood T cell repertoires in COVID-19. The assay was immunoSEQ multiplex PCR, and TCRdb's table has in-frame clones only and misses some. Here the sample spans more than 75,000 clones, around nine tenths being singletons. From germline, CDR1 is LNHNV and CDR2 YYDKDF (reference sequence). There are 15 residues in the CDR3. The ends lost 0 bases at V and 3 bases at J; junction bases unmatched: 4. This rearrangement joins TRBV15 to TRBJ1-1; 7 nucleotides agree with TRBD1. Sequencing input: peripheral blood. This receptor was obtained from a man older than 75 with active or convalescent COVID-19. CDR3 loop: CATSRDRTGDTEAFF. CDR3 bases: TGTGCCACCAGCAGAGACCGGACAGGTGACACTGAAGCTTTCTTT.